The present entry profiles one TCR beta chain with its context. These data come from a study of CD4 and CD8 cells across lung adenocarcinoma regions. The germline V gene has CDR1 SGHNT and CDR2 YENEEA. CDR3 length: 14 residues. Trimming left V 9 bases short and J 0 bases short, with 12 bases between. TCRdb used MiXCR to reprocess the PCR reads, holding one entry per CDR3 protein. The sample yields 9,500 to 11,000 distinct CDR3 sequences, about 48% seen once. The chain has TRBV11-3 and TRBJ2-1; D is perhaps TRBD2 (5 bases). This TCR was recovered from a male donor with lung adenocarcinoma. The CD4 and CD8 labels of this study may be unreliable. The sequenced sample consisted of CD4+ T cells from the center of a lung tumor. CDR3 sequence (DNA): TGTGCCAGTACGGTAGCGTCCTCCTACAATGAGCAGTTCTTC. It is translated as CASTVASSYNEQFF.